The source of this T cell receptor beta chain is a study of T cells in localized non-small cell lung cancer. Points from the study as a whole: Uninvolved adjacent lung showed the highest T cell clonality, exceeding tumor. The tumor had only one region sequenced, so heterogeneity remains possible. Longer overall survival accompanied higher blood T cell density.

Libraries were prepared by immunoSEQ multiplex PCR; TCRdb keeps only in-frame clonotypes and omits some of them. The table records roughly 13,000 clones, more than 75% of them present only once. Regarding this clone: Its antigen is not identified.

Sequenced material: peripheral blood, taken before any cancer treatment. This TCR was recovered from a male donor at least 60 years old with stage I squamous cell lung carcinoma.

CDR3 in amino acids: CASSLGGANEKLFF. As DNA, the CDR3 is TGTGCCAGCAGCTTAGGAGGCGCTAATGAAAAACTGTTTTTT. The chain combines TRBV7-9 with TRBJ1-4; D is ambiguous. This CDR3 contains 14 residues. Germline loops: CDR1 SEHNR, CDR2 FQNEAQ (reference sequence). V lost 1 base and J 3 bases, leaving 6 bases between the germline ends.